A selection of T cell receptor beta chains follows, all from one sample in a study of T cell responses to AZD1222 COVID-19 vaccine. Assay used: immunoSEQ multiplex PCR; TCRdb lists only in-frame clones, some missing. The table has 45,000 to 65,000 clones, nearly 80% seen once. The specimen was peripheral blood, collected 28 days after the second AZD1222 dose. These receptors were taken from an adult who received the AZD1222 COVID-19 vaccine. Both conserved end residues are part of each CDR3. The order of the fields is clone size, J gene, CDR3 length, D gene, V gene, CDR3 protein, CDR3 DNA. D genes are given only for firm matches. Size values are once, few and many counts, or a class for expanded clones, and some rows have none.

once | TRBJ1-5 | 14 | . | TRBV24-1 | CATSRGNSNQPQHF | TGTGCCACCAGTCGGGGGAATAGCAATCAGCCCCAGCATTTT
. | TRBJ1-4 | 13 | . | TRBV7-9 | CASSPSSNEKLFF | TGTGCCAGCAGCCCCAGTAGTAATGAAAAACTGTTTTTT
. | TRBJ1-1 | 15 | . | TRBV9 | CASSPSSIPREEAFF | TGTGCCAGCAGCCCCAGTTCCATCCCCCGTGAAGAAGCTTTCTTT
. | TRBJ1-5 | 13 | . | TRBV24-1 | CATSDFKGQPQHF | TGTGCCACCAGTGATTTTAAGGGGCAGCCCCAGCATTTT
. | TRBJ1-2 | 13 | . | TRBV27 | CASSYKGDYGYTF | TGTGCCAGCAGTTATAAGGGGGACTATGGCTACACCTTC
. | TRBJ2-1 | 14 | . | TRBV10-1 | CASTPAGGVNEQFF | TGCGCCAGCACCCCCGCCGGGGGTGTCAATGAGCAGTTCTTC
. | TRBJ2-3 | 15 | TRBD2 | TRBV6-5 | CASRRGTSGEDTQYF | TGTGCCAGCAGAAGGGGGACTAGCGGGGAAGATACGCAGTATTTT
. | TRBJ1-4 | 15 | TRBD1 | TRBV6-5 | CASTRGTAIAGKLFF | TGTGCCAGCACTAGAGGGACAGCCATAGCCGGTAAACTGTTTTTT
. | TRBJ2-5 | 15 | . | TRBV11-2 | CASSLEGGQGLTQYF | TGTGCCAGCAGCTTAGAAGGGGGGCAGGGGTTGACCCAGTACTTC
once | TRBJ2-1 | 15 | . | TRBV14 | CASNTRQGRYNEQFF | TGTGCCAGCAATACCAGGCAGGGACGGTACAATGAGCAGTTCTTC
. | TRBJ1-2 | 16 | . | TRBV19 | CATSARGIGDNYGYTF | TGTGCCACCTCCGCCCGGGGGATCGGCGACAACTATGGCTACACCTTC
. | TRBJ1-2 | 14 | TRBD1 | TRBV28 | CASSMTGANYGYTF | TGTGCCAGCAGCATGACAGGGGCTAACTATGGCTACACCTTC
. | TRBJ2-5 | 14 | . | TRBV6-5 | CASSYSSGPSAQYF | TGTGCCAGCAGTTACTCTTCAGGGCCGTCGGCCCAGTACTTC
. | TRBJ1-3 | 14 | . | TRBV5-1 | CASSLGDSGNTIYF | TGCGCCAGCAGTTTGGGGGACTCTGGAAACACCATATATTTT
. | TRBJ2-5 | 13 | TRBD1 | TRBV19 | CASSTGTEQTQYF | TGTGCCAGTAGTACTGGGACAGAGCAGACCCAGTACTTC
. | TRBJ1-1 | 14 | . | TRBV19 | CASTLGRYGSEAFF | TGTGCCAGTACCCTCGGACGCTACGGGTCTGAAGCTTTCTTT
. | TRBJ1-1 | 14 | . | TRBV19 | CASKGVRRGTEAFF | TGTGCCAGTAAGGGGGTCCGGAGGGGCACTGAAGCTTTCTTT
medium-sized | TRBJ1-4 | 15 | TRBD1 | TRBV9 | CASSATDGQGEKLFF | TGTGCCAGCAGCGCGACCGACGGACAGGGGGAGAAACTGTTTTTT
few | TRBJ2-5 | 13 | . | TRBV5-6 | CASSRDGQETQYF | TGTGCCAGCAGCCGGGACGGCCAAGAGACCCAGTACTTC
. | TRBJ1-1 | 15 | . | TRBV5-1 | CASSSQGSPNTEAFF | TGCGCCAGCAGCTCCCAAGGGTCCCCGAACACTGAAGCTTTCTTT
. | TRBJ1-1 | 16 | . | TRBV28 | CASSLMDLIMNTEAFF | TGTGCCAGCAGTTTAATGGATCTCATTATGAACACTGAAGCTTTCTTT
. | TRBJ1-6 | 17 | . | TRBV2 | CASSERQPSSYNSPLHF | TGTGCCAGCAGTGAAAGACAACCGAGCTCCTATAATTCACCCCTCCACTTT
. | TRBJ2-5 | 16 | TRBD2 | TRBV7-2 | CASSLVGGPSWETQYF | TGTGCCAGCAGCTTGGTGGGAGGGCCCTCCTGGGAGACCCAGTACTTC
. | TRBJ2-1 | 13 | TRBD1 | TRBV28 | CASRGQGNNEQFF | TGTGCCAGCAGAGGACAGGGGAACAATGAGCAGTTCTTC
. | TRBJ2-1 | 15 | . | TRBV6-5 | CASRETTVGYNEQFF | TGTGCCAGCAGGGAGACGACAGTAGGGTACAATGAGCAGTTCTTC
. | TRBJ1-5 | 13 | . | TRBV3-1/TRBV3-2 | CASSSGSHGPQHF | TGTGCCAGCAGCTCGGGGTCACACGGGCCCCAGCATTTT
. | TRBJ1-2 | 15 | TRBD1 | TRBV6-2/TRBV6-3 | CASSMPGQGAYGYTF | TGTGCCAGCAGTATGCCTGGACAGGGTGCCTATGGCTACACCTTC
. | TRBJ2-4 | 19 | . | TRBV6-2/TRBV6-3 | CASSYDGVSLRGAKNIQYF | TGTGCCAGCAGTTACGACGGGGTCTCTCTGCGCGGAGCCAAAAACATTCAGTACTTC
. | TRBJ2-7 | 17 | TRBD1 | TRBV7-2 | CASSHRGQGSSSDEQYF | TGTGCCAGCAGCCATAGGGGACAGGGTTCTTCAAGCGACGAGCAGTACTTC
. | TRBJ2-4 | 11 | . | TRBV2 | CASMEGNIQYF | TGTGCCAGCATGGAGGGCAACATTCAGTACTTC
. | TRBJ1-2 | 16 | . | TRBV19 | CASSIGTGAGKGGYTF | TGTGCCAGTAGTATTGGGACCGGAGCAGGGAAGGGGGGCTACACCTTC
. | TRBJ1-1 | 14 | . | TRBV9 | CASSVGMGNTEAFF | TGTGCCAGCAGCGTAGGGATGGGGAACACTGAAGCTTTCTTT
. | TRBJ1-5 | 16 | TRBD1 | TRBV6-5 | CASSWTGASGNQPQHF | TGTGCCAGCAGTTGGACAGGGGCGAGTGGCAATCAGCCCCAGCATTTT
. | TRBJ2-1 | 17 | TRBD1 | TRBV5-1 | CASSSGQGAASYNEQFF | TGCGCCAGCAGCTCGGGACAGGGGGCGGCCTCCTACAATGAGCAGTTCTTC
once | TRBJ2-1 | 11 | . | TRBV28 | CASSSPNEQFF | TGTGCCAGCAGTTCCCCCAATGAGCAGTTCTTC
. | TRBJ2-2 | 16 | . | TRBV5-1 | CASFTSGPSNTGELFF | TGCGCCAGCTTTACCTCGGGCCCTTCGAACACCGGGGAGCTGTTTTTT
. | TRBJ2-7 | 13 | TRBD2 | TRBV6-5 | CASRGGRLYEQYF | TGTGCCAGCCGCGGGGGGAGGCTGTACGAGCAGTACTTC
. | TRBJ1-5 | 15 | . | TRBV6-5 | CASSQRRGGNQPQHF | TGTGCCAGCAGCCAGCGGAGGGGTGGCAATCAGCCCCAGCATTTT
. | TRBJ1-2 | 15 | . | TRBV4-2 | CASSQGVGSGYGYTF | TGTGCCAGCAGCCAGGGGGTCGGTTCGGGCTATGGCTACACCTTC
few | TRBJ1-2 | 15 | . | TRBV5-6 | CASSLLGQLDYGYTF | TGTGCCAGCAGCTTGTTGGGGCAGTTGGACTATGGCTACACCTTC
. | TRBJ1-1 | 14 | TRBD1 | TRBV6-1 | CASSERQGNTEAFF | TGTGCCAGCAGTGAACGACAGGGAAACACTGAAGCTTTCTTT
. | TRBJ1-2 | 15 | . | TRBV7-2 | CASSLGSLNNYGYTF | TGTGCCAGCAGCTTAGGGAGCTTGAACAACTATGGCTACACCTTC
. | TRBJ1-4 | 14 | TRBD1 | TRBV28 | CASSGQGAREKLFF | TGTGCCAGCAGTGGACAGGGGGCAAGGGAAAAACTGTTTTTT
. | TRBJ2-2 | 17 | TRBD1 | TRBV19 | CASSLRTGGANTGELFF | TGTGCCAGTAGTCTTCGGACAGGGGGCGCGAACACCGGGGAGCTGTTTTTT
few | TRBJ2-1 | 16 | . | TRBV5-4 | CASSLGEWAPYNEQFF | TGTGCCAGCAGCTTGGGGGAGTGGGCTCCCTACAATGAGCAGTTCTTC
. | TRBJ1-2 | 15 | TRBD1 | TRBV5-5 | CASSLSGQGRYGYTF | TGTGCCAGCAGCCTCAGTGGACAGGGGCGCTATGGCTACACCTTC
. | TRBJ2-7 | 11 | . | TRBV30 | CAWSGREEQYF | TGTGCCTGGAGTGGTCGTGAGGAGCAGTACTTC
. | TRBJ2-5 | 13 | . | TRBV10-1 | CASSEDSQETQYF | TGCGCCAGCAGTGAGGACAGTCAAGAGACCCAGTACTTC
few | TRBJ2-1 | 12 | . | TRBV7-2 | CASSLAYNEQFF | TGTGCCAGCAGCTTAGCCTACAATGAGCAGTTCTTC
few | TRBJ1-1 | 14 | TRBD1 | TRBV7-9 | CASSPGQTNTEAFF | TGTGCCAGCAGCCCGGGACAGACCAACACTGAAGCTTTCTTT
. | TRBJ1-2 | 12 | . | TRBV6-2/TRBV6-3 | CASSYSGYGYTF | TGTGCCAGCAGTTACAGCGGCTATGGCTACACCTTC
few | TRBJ2-2 | 13 | . | TRBV19 | CASSKREDGELFF | TGTGCCAGTAGTAAACGGGAAGACGGGGAGCTGTTTTTT
. | TRBJ2-7 | 14 | TRBD1 | TRBV7-8 | CASSLTRTGHEQYF | TGTGCCAGCAGCTTAACGAGGACAGGGCATGAGCAGTACTTC
few | TRBJ1-2 | 14 | TRBD1 | TRBV27 | CASSAGQGGYGYTF | TGTGCCAGCAGTGCTGGACAGGGAGGGTATGGCTACACCTTC
. | TRBJ2-7 | 13 | TRBD1 | TRBV10-2 | CASSSTGSYEQYF | TGCGCCAGCAGTTCGACAGGGTCCTACGAGCAGTACTTC
. | TRBJ1-4 | 15 | TRBD1 | TRBV24-1 | CATSETGTGVEKLFF | TGTGCCACCAGTGAAACCGGGACAGGGGTTGAAAAACTGTTTTTT
once | TRBJ1-4 | 14 | TRBD1 | TRBV30 | CAWRGTGGNEKLFF | TGTGCCTGGAGAGGGACAGGGGGAAATGAAAAACTGTTTTTT
. | TRBJ2-3 | 15 | . | TRBV3-1/TRBV3-2 | CASSPWTGNPDTQYF | TGTGCCAGCAGCCCGTGGACCGGGAACCCGGATACGCAGTATTTT
. | TRBJ2-7 | 13 | . | TRBV19 | CASSITDSYEQYF | TGTGCCAGTAGTATTACAGATTCCTACGAGCAGTACTTC